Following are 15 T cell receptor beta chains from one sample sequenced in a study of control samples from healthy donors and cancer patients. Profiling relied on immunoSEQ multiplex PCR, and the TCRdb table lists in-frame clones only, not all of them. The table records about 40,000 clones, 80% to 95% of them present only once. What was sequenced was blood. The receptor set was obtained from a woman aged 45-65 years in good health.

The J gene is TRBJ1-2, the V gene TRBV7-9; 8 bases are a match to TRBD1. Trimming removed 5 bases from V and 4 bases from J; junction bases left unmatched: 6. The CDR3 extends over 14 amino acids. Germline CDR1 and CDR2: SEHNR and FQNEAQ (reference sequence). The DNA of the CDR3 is TGTGCCAGCAGCGTAGGGACAGGTCCCTATGGCTACACCTTC. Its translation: CASSVGTGPYGYTF.

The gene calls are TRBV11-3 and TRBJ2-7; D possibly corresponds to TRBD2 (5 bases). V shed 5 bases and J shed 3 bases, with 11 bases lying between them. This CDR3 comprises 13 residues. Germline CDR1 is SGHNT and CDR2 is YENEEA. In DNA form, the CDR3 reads TGTGCCAGCAGCCCGGAGGCGAACTACGAGCAGTACTTC. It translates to CASSPEANYEQYF.

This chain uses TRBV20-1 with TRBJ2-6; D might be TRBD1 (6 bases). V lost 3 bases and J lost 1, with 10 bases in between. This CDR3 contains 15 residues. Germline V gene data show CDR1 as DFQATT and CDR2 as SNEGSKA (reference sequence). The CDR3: CSASPTGSGANVLTF. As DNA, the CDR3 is TGCAGTGCTAGTCCTACAGGGTCTGGGGCCAACGTCCTGACTTTC.

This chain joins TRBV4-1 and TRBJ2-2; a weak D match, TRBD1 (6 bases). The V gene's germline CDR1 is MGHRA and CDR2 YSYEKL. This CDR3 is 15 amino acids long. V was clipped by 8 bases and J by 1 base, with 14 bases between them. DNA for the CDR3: TGCGCCAGCGGCCTCGAACAGGGGAACACCGGGGAGCTGTTTTTT. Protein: CASGLEQGNTGELFF.

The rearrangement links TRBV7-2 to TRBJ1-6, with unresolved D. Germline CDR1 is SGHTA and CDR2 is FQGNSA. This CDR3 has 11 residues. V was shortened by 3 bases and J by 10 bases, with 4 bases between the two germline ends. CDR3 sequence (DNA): TGTGCCAGCAGCTTTGGGTCACCCCTCCACTTT. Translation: CASSFGSPLHF. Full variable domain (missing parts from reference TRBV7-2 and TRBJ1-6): GAGVSQSPSNKVTEKGKDVELRCDPISGHTALYWYRQSLGQGLEFLIYFQGNSAPDKSGLPSDRFSAERTGGSVSTLTIQRTQQEDSAVYLCASSFGSPLHFGNGTRLTVT.

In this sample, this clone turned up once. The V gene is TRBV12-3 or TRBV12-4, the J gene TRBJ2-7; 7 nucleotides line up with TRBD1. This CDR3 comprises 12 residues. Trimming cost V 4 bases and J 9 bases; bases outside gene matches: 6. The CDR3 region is CASSSQGVRQYF. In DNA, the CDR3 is TGTGCCAGCAGTTCTCAGGGGGTAAGGCAGTACTTC.

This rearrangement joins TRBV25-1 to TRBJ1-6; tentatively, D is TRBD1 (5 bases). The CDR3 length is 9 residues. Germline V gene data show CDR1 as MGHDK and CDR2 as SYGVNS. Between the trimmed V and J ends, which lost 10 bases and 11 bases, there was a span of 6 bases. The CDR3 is CATGPPLHF. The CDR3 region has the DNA TGTGCCACAGGGCCACCCCTCCACTTT.

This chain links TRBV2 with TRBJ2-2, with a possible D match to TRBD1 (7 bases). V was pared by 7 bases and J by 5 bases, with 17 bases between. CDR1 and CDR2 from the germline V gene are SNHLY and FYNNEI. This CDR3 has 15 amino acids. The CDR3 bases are TGTGCCAGCATTCTAACAGGGGCGGGGACCGGGGAGCTGTTTTTT. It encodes CASILTGAGTGELFF.

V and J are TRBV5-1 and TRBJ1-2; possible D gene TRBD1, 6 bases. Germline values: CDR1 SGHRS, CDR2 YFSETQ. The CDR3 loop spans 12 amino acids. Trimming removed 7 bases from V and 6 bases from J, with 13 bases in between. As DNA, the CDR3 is TGCGCCAGCGCCGGGACACTCGATGGCTACACCTTC. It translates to CASAGTLDGYTF.

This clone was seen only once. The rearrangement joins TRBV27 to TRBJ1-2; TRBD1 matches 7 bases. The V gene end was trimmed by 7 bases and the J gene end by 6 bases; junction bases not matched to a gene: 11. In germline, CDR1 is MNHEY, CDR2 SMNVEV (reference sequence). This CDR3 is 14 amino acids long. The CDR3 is CASTTQGGGHGYTF. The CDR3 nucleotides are TGTGCCAGCACCACGCAGGGGGGTGGGCATGGCTACACCTTC.

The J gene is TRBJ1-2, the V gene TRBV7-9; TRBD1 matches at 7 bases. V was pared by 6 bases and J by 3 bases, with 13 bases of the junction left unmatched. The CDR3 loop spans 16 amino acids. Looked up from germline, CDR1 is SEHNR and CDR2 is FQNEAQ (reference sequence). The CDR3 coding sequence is TGTGCCAGCAGATCCAGACAGGGAATTGAGGACTATGGCTACACCTTC. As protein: CASRSRQGIEDYGYTF.

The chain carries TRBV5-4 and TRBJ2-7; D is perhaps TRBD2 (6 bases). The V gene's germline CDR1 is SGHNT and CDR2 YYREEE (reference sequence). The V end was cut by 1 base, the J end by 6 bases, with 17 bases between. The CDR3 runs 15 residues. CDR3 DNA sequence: TGTGCCAGCAGCTTGTCCAGCCTGGGGGACTCCGAGCAGTACTTC. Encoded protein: CASSLSSLGDSEQYF.

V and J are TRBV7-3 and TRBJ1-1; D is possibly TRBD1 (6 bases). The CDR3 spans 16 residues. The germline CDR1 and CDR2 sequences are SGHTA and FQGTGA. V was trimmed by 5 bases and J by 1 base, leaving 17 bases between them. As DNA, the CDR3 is TGTGCCAGCAGCCCCGGGGGGCCGACGGCGAACACTGAAGCTTTCTTT. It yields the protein CASSPGGPTANTEAFF.

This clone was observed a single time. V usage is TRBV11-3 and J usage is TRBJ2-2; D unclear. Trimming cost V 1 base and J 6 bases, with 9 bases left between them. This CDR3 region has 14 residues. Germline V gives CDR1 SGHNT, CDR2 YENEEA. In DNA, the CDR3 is TGTGCCAGCAGCTTAGTGTCGGACCCCGGGGAGCTGTTTTTT. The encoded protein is CASSLVSDPGELFF.

This chain's CDR3 is CASSQAGLVYGYTF. The CDR3 DNA sequence: TGTGCCAGCAGCCAAGCGGGGCTCGTCTATGGCTACACCTTC. The V call is TRBV3-1 (or the pseudogene TRBV3-2), the J call TRBJ1-2, with a weak D call TRBD1 (5 bases). Germline loops: CDR1 LGHDT, CDR2 YNNKEL (reference sequence). The CDR3 loop spans 14 amino acids. The V gene lost 1 base and the J gene lost 4 bases, with 10 bases spanning the gap.